Listed here are 14 T cell receptor beta chains from one sample, sequenced in a study of cytomegalovirus exposure and HLA in healthy donors. Researchers ran the PCR with 60 Vbeta and 13 Jbeta primers. Clones were read by immunoSEQ multiplex PCR, and TCRdb kept only the in-frame ones, dropping some. The sample consists of around 140,000 clones, approximately 85% of them appearing once. The sequenced material came from PBMCs. These receptors were obtained from a woman between 35 and 50 years old in good health and CMV-seronegative.

V gene TRBV29-1 combines with J gene TRBJ2-7; no definite D call. V was trimmed by 2 bases and J by 3 bases, leaving 8 bases between them. The CDR3 has 12 residues. Germline CDR1 and CDR2: SQVTM and ANQGSEA. CDR3 amino acids: CSVENSYYEQYF. CDR3 DNA: TGCAGCGTTGAAAATTCGTACTACGAGCAGTACTTC.

V usage is TRBV5-6 and J usage is TRBJ2-7; a weak D match, TRBD1 (5 bases). The germline V and J ends were trimmed by 0 bases and 6 bases, with 13 bases remaining between them. CDR3 size: 14 residues. Germline-derived CDR1 and CDR2 are SGHDT and YYEEEE. CDR3 region: CASSLGTLGLEQYF. The CDR3 DNA is TGTGCCAGCAGCTTGGGGACATTGGGCCTCGAGCAGTACTTC.

The chain employs TRBV7-9 and TRBJ1-1, with D perhaps TRBD1 (5 bases). V was shortened by 5 bases and J by 2 bases, with 12 bases between the two germline ends. Germline CDR1 SEHNR, CDR2 FQNEAQ (reference sequence). The length of the CDR3 is 14 residues. CDR3 loop: CASSIDRFNTEAFF. The CDR3 nucleotides read TGTGCCAGCAGCATCGACAGATTTAACACTGAAGCTTTCTTT.

The chain joins TRBV28 to TRBJ2-7, with TRBD1 matching 11 bases. V lost 6 bases, J lost 4 bases, and 11 bases stayed unmatched. Germline V gene data show CDR1 as MDHEN and CDR2 as SYDVKM. CDR3 size: 16 residues. CDR3 coding DNA: TGTGCCAGCAGAGGCCCCGGACAGGGGGCGTTGTACGAGCAGTACTTC. Its translation: CASRGPGQGALYEQYF.

V usage is TRBV7-2 and J usage is TRBJ2-2; 10 bases line up with TRBD2. V shed 5 bases and J 5 bases; nucleotides not matched to a gene: 8. From germline, CDR1 is SGHTA and CDR2 FQGNSA. The CDR3 totals 16 residues. This CDR3 is CASSPSSGSYTGELFF. As DNA, the CDR3 is TGTGCCAGCAGCCCCTCTAGCGGGAGTTATACCGGGGAGCTGTTTTTT.

This rearrangement joins TRBV21-1 to TRBJ2-5; the listed D gene, TRBD1, was not tested against the DNA. The J call is uncertain, as TRBJ2-7 better fits the DNA end. TRBV21-1 is a pseudogene locus. The CDR3 contains 17 residues. CDR3 DNA sequence: TGTGCCAGCAGCACCCCGCGAACCCAGGGGGCCGGAGGCGAGCAGTACTTC. Protein: CASSTPRTQGAGGEQYF.

V usage is TRBV6-5 and J usage is TRBJ2-7, with 8 positions matching TRBD1. Germline V gene data show CDR1 as MNHEY and CDR2 as SVGAGI. The CDR3 extends over 14 amino acids. V dropped 4 bases and J dropped 5; count of bases not matched to a gene: 7. The CDR3 DNA is TGTGCCAGCAGTTTCCAACAGGGGGAAGACGAGCAGTACTTC. It is translated as CASSFQQGEDEQYF.

The chain joins TRBV5-1 to TRBJ2-1; 9 nucleotides agree with TRBD1. Germline CDR1 is SGHRS and CDR2 is YFSETQ. There are 13 residues in the CDR3. V was pared by 7 bases and J by 4 bases, with 3 bases of the junction left unmatched. CDR3 bases: TGCGCCAGCCTAGGGACAGGGTACAATGAGCAGTTCTTC. Its translation: CASLGTGYNEQFF.

The rearrangement uses TRBV11-3 and TRBJ1-1, with 9 bases aligning to TRBD1. The CDR3 totals 14 residues. The ends lost 4 bases at V and 7 bases at J; junction bases unmatched: 7. The germline gives CDR1 SGHNT, CDR2 YENEEA. The CDR3 nucleotides read TGTGCCAGCAGCTACAACAGGGGGCTAGATGAAGCTTTCTTT. This codes for CASSYNRGLDEAFF.

J is TRBJ2-7 and V is TRBV18; D is possibly TRBD2 (5 bases). Trimming pared 2 bases from V and 0 bases from J, leaving 11 bases between. Looked up from germline, CDR1 is KGHSH and CDR2 is LQKENI. The CDR3 spans 15 residues. The CDR3 DNA sequence: TGTGCCAGCTCACCAGGGAGCACGAACTCCTACGAGCAGTACTTC. This encodes CASSPGSTNSYEQYF.

The chain employs TRBV18 and TRBJ1-6, with 7 bases matching TRBD1. This CDR3 has 16 amino acids. In germline, CDR1 is KGHSH, CDR2 LQKENI. Losses at the gene ends were 6 bases for V and 9 bases for J; bases not matched to a gene: 14. The CDR3 region is CASSRPRGGFTSPLHF. The CDR3 coding sequence is TGTGCCAGCTCTCGCCCCCGAGGGGGCTTTACTTCACCCCTCCACTTT. Combining the CDR3 with reference TRBV18 and TRBJ1-6 gives the whole variable domain NAGVMQNPRHLVRRRGQEARLRCSPMKGHSHVYWYRQLPEEGLKFMVYLQKENIIDESGMPKERFSAEFPKEGPSILRIQQVVRGDSAAYFCASSRPRGGFTSPLHFGNGTRLTVT.

The chain couples TRBV2 to TRBJ1-1, with unresolved D. This CDR3 has 12 residues. V dropped 5 bases and J dropped 0 bases, with 4 bases sitting between them. Germline V CDR1 and CDR2: SNHLY, FYNNEI. In DNA form, the CDR3 reads TGTGCCAGCAGTCGGGTGAACACTGAAGCTTTCTTT. Encoded protein: CASSRVNTEAFF.

This chain joins TRBV7-8 and TRBJ1-2; TRBD1 is a possible D gene (6 bases). The CDR3 totals 17 residues. CDR1 and CDR2 (germline): SGHVS, FQNEAQ. V lost 3 bases to trimming and J lost 0 bases, with 17 bases between them. This CDR3 is CASSFNPTGHPNYGYTF. The CDR3 coding sequence is TGTGCCAGCAGCTTCAACCCGACAGGTCACCCTAACTATGGCTACACCTTC. The full variable domain, completed using reference TRBV7-8 and TRBJ1-2, is GAGVSQSPRYKVAKRGQDVALRCDPISGHVSLFWYQQALGQGPEFLTYFQNEAQLDKSGLPSDRFFAERPEGSVSTLKIQRTQQEDSAVYLCASSFNPTGHPNYGYTFGSGTRLTVV.

This chain connects TRBV9 to TRBJ1-3; D may be TRBD1 (6 bases). The V end was cut by 1 base, the J end by 4 bases, with 21 bases between. The CDR3 contains 18 residues. Germline CDR1 SGDLS, CDR2 YYNGEE. Here the CDR3 reads CASSVRDEGQGWGNTIYF. The CDR3 nucleotides are TGTGCCAGCAGCGTAAGAGACGAAGGGCAGGGGTGGGGAAACACCATATATTTT.